This T cell receptor beta chain was observed in a study of beta chain features in type 1 diabetes. With regard to this clone: Its antigen is still unknown.

Sorted CD4+ subsets: naive, central memory, regulatory, stem cell-like memory (CD45RO/CCR7/CD25/CD127/CD95/CD27 panel). Study results and limitations: Fewer insertions but more deletions were seen at VDJ junctions in type 1 diabetes patients.

The whole isolated RNA underwent reverse transcription, so sequencing captured expressed TCRB transcripts. Here immunoSEQ multiplex PCR was the method, and the copy in TCRdb shows in-frame clones only, minus some. The sample has about 260,000 clones; roughly 70% are singletons. The germline gives CDR1 SGDLS, CDR2 YYNGEE. The CDR3 has 16 residues. Trimming shortened V by 4 bases and J by 1 base, and 15 bases separated the two germline ends. The chain uses TRBV9 and TRBJ1-3; the D is unclear. The material sequenced was naive CD4+ T cells from blood. The TCR sequence derives from a man aged 25-40 years in good health. The chain's CDR3 is CASSPRERQSGNTIYF. The CDR3, as DNA: TGTGCCAGCAGCCCCCGGGAACGGCAGTCTGGAAACACCATATATTTT.